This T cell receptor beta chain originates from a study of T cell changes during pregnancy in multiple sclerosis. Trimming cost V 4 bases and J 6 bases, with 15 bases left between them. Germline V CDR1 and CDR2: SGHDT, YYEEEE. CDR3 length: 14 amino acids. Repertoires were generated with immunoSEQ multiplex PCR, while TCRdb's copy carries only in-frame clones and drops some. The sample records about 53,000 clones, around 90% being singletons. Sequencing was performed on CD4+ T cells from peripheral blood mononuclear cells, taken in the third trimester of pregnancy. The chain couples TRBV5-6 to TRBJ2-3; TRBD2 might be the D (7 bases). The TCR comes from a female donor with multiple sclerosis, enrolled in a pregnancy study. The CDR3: CASSPGGRWDTQYF. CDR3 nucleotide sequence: TGTGCCAGCAGCCCGGGGGGCCGTTGGGATACGCAGTATTTT. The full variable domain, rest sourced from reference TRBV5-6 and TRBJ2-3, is DAGVTQSPTHLIKTRGQQVTLRCSPKSGHDTVSWYQQALGQGPQFIFQYYEEEERQRGNFPDRFSGHQFPNYSSELNVNALLLGDSALYLCASSPGGRWDTQYFGPGTRLTVL.